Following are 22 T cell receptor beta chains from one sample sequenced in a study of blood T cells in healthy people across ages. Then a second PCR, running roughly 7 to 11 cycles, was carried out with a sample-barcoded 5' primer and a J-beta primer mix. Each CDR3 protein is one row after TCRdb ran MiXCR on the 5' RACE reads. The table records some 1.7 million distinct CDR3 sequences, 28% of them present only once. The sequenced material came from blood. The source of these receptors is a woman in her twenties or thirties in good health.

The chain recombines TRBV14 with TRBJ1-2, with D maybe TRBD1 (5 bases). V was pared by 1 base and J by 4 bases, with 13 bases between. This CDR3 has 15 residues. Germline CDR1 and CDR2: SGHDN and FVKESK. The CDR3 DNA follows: TGTGCCAGCAGCCAAGGCTCTGACAGCTCCTATGGCTACACCTTC. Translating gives CASSQGSDSSYGYTF. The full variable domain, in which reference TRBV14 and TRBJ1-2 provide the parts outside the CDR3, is EAGVTQFPSHSVIEKGQTVTLRCDPISGHDNLYWYRRVMGKEIKFLLHFVKESKQDESGMPNNRFLAERTGGTYSTLKVQPAELEDSGVYFCASSQGSDSSYGYTFGSGTRLTVV.

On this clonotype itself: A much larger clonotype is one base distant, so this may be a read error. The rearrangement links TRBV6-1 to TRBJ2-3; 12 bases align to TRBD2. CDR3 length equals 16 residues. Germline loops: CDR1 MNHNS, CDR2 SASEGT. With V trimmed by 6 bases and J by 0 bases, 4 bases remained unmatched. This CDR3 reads CASSGLAGFSTDTQYF. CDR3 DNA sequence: TGTGCCAGCAGCGGACTAGCGGGGTTTAGCACAGATACGCAGTATTTT.

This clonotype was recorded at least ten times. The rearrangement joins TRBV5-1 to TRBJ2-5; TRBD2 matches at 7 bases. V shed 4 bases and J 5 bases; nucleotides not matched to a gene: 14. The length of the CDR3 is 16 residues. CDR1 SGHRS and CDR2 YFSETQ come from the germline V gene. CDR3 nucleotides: TGCGCCAGCAGCCCAAATCCAGCGGGATCCGAGGAGACCCAGTACTTC. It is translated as CASSPNPAGSEETQYF.

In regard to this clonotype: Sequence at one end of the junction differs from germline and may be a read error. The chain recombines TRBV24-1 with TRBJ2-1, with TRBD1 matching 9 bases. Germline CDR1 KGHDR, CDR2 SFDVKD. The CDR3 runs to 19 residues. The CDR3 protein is CATSGAGADRGDPYNGQFF. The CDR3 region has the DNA TGTGCCACCAGTGGAGCCGGGGCCGACAGGGGGGACCCCTACAATGGGCAGTTCTTC.

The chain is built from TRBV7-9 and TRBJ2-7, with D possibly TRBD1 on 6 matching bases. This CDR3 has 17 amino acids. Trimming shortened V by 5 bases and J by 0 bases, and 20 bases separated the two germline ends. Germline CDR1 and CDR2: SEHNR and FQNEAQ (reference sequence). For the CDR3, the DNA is TGTGCCAGCAGCCGGGTCGGCCATGACAGGACCTCCTACGAGCAGTACTTC. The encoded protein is CASSRVGHDRTSYEQYF.

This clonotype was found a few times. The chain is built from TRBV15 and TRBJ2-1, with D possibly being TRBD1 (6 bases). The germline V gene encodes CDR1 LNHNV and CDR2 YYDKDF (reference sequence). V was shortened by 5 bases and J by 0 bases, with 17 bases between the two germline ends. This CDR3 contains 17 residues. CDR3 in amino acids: CATSVQTGSGSYNEQFF. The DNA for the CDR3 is TGTGCCACCAGCGTTCAAACAGGGTCCGGCTCCTACAATGAGCAGTTCTTC.

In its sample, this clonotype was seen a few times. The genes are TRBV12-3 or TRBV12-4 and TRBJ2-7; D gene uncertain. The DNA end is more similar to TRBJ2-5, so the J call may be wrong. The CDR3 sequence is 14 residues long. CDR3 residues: CASSLNAGQETQYF. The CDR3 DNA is TGTGCCAGCAGTTTAAACGCCGGTCAAGAGACCCAGTACTTC.

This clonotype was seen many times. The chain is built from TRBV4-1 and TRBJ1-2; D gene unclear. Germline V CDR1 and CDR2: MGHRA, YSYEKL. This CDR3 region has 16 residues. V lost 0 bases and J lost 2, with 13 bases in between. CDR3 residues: CASSQDPVRANYGYTF. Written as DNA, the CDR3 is TGCGCCAGCAGCCAAGACCCCGTCCGGGCGAACTATGGCTACACCTTC.

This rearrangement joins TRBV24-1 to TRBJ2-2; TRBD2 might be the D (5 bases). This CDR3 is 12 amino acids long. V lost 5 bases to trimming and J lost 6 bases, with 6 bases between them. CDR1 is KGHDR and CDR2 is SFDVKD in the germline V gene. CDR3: CATSVGAGELFF. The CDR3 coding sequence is TGTGCCACCAGTGTCGGGGCCGGGGAGCTGTTTTTT.

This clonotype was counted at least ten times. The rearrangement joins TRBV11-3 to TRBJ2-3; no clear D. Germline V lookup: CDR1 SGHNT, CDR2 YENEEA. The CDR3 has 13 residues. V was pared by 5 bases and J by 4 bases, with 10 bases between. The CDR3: CASSRVGSDTQYF. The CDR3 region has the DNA TGTGCCAGCAGCCGAGTAGGATCAGATACGCAGTATTTT.

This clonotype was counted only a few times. DNA of the CDR3: TGTGCCAGCAGCCCCACTCGGGTTAGTGAGCAGTTCTTC. This sequence encodes CASSPTRVSEQFF. The chain links TRBV5-6 to TRBJ2-1; no clear D. The CDR3 is made up of 13 amino acids. Looked up from germline, CDR1 is SGHDT and CDR2 is YYEEEE. The V and J ends lost 4 bases and 9 bases respectively, with 14 bases between them. The whole variable domain, remainder taken from reference TRBV5-6 and TRBJ2-1, is DAGVTQSPTHLIKTRGQQVTLRCSPKSGHDTVSWYQQALGQGPQFIFQYYEEEERQRGNFPDRFSGHQFPNYSSELNVNALLLGDSALYLCASSPTRVSEQFFGPGTRLTVL.

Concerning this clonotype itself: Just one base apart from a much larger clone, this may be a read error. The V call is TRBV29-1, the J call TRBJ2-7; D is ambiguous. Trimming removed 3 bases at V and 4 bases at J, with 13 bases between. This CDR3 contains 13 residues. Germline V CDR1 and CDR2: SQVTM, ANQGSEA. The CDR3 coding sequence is TGCAGCGTTGACAGCCCCGCCGCTTACGAGCAGTACTTC. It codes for CSVDSPAAYEQYF.

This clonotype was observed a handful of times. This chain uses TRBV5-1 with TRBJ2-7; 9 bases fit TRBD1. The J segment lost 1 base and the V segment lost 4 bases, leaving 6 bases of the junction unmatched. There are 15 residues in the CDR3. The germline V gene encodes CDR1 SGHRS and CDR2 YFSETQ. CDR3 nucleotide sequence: TGCGCCAGCAGCCCCGGGACAGGGATTTCCTACGAGCAGTACTTC. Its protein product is CASSPGTGISYEQYF.

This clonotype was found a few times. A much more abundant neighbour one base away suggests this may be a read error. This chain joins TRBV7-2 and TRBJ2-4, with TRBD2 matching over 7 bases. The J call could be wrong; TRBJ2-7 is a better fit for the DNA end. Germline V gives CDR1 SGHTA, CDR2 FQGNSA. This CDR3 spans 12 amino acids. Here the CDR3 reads CTSGHSGGEQYF. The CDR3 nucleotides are TGTACCAGCGGACATTCGGGGGGCGAGCAGTACTTC.

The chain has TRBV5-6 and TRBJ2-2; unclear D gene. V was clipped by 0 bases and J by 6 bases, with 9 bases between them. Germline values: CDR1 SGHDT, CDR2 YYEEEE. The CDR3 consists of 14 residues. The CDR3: CASSLAPLAGELFF. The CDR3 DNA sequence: TGTGCCAGCAGCTTGGCTCCGCTAGCCGGGGAGCTGTTTTTT.

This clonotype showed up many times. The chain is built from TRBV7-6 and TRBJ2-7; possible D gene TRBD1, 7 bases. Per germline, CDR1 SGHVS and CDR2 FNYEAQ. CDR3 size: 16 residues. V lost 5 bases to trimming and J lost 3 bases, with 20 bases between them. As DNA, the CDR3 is TGTGCCAGCAGCCCCAGCCGAGGAGGGGGCGGCTACGAGCAGTACTTC. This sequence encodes CASSPSRGGGGYEQYF.

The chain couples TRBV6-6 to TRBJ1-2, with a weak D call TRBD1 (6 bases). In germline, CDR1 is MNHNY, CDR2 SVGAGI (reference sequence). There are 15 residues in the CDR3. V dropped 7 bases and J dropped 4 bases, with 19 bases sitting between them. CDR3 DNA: TGTGCCAGCATCCAAACCACAGGCAGGGGCTATGGCTACACCTTC. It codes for CASIQTTGRGYGYTF.

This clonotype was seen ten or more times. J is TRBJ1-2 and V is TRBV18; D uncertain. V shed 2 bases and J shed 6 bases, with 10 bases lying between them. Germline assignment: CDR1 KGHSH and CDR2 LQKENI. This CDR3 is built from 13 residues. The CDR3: CASSPGSGHGYTF. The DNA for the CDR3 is TGTGCCAGCTCACCAGGGAGTGGACATGGCTACACCTTC.

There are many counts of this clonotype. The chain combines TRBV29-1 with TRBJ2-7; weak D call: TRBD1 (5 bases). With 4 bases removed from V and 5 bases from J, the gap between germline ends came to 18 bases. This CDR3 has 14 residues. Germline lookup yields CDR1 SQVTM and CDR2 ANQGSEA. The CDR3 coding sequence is TGCAGCGTTGGCAAGAGGCAGGGCCAAAACGAGCAGTACTTC. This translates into CSVGKRQGQNEQYF.

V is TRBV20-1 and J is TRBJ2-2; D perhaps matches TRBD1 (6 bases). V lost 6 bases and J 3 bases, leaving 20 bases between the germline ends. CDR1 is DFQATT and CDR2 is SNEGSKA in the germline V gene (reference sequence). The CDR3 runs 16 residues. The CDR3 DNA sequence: TGCAGTGCGGTGACAGGAGCTACCCACCACACCGGGGAGCTGTTTTTT. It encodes CSAVTGATHHTGELFF.

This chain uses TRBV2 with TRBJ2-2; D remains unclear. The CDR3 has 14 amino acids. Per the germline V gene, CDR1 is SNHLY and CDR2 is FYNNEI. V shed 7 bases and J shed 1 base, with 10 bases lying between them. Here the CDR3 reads CASTHIQNTGELFF. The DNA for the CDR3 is TGTGCCAGCACTCACATACAGAACACCGGGGAGCTGTTTTTT.

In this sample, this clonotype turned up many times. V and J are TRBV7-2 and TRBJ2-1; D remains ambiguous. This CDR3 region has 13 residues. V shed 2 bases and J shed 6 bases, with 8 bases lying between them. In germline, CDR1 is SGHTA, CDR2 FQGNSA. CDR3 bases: TGTGCCAGCAGCTTAACTCCCTGCAATGAGCAGTTCTTC. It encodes CASSLTPCNEQFF.